This T cell receptor beta chain was identified during a study of monozygotic twins with cystic fibrosis. Some clones are missing from TCRdb's copy, which holds only in-frame ones; the method was immunoSEQ multiplex PCR. This table has about 14,000 clones, around 93% appearing once. The clonotype was recovered from a girl aged 2 to 10 with cystic fibrosis. The sequencing sample was made of blood.

CDR3 loop: CASSLALKTQYF. The CDR3 DNA follows: TGTGCCAGCAGCTTAGCCCTCAAGACCCAGTACTTC. The chain joins TRBV7-9 to TRBJ2-5; D call uncertain. The CDR3 extends over 12 amino acids. V was pared by 0 bases and J by 6 bases, with 5 bases between. Germline CDR1 and CDR2: SEHNR and FQNEAQ (reference sequence).